This T cell receptor (beta chain) was found in a study of PD-1 blockade in classical Hodgkin lymphoma. Study findings and constraints: The causes of the repertoire differences, possibly disease activity or prior therapy, remain undefined. Complete responders started with a diversity level that resembled newly diagnosed patients at baseline. Nivolumab starters within 1 year of ASCT were excluded.

Assay: immunoSEQ multiplex PCR; the TCRdb copy retains only in-frame clones and omits some. The sample holds about 24,000 clones; about 76% are singletons and the top ten take roughly a fifth. Each patient experienced a relapse that followed autologous stem cell transplantation, and brentuximab vedotin exposure varied. Each best response was a complete response, a partial response or progressive disease. On this clone itself: What it binds is unknown.

This CDR3 has 13 residues. Trimming shortened V by 8 bases and J by 4 bases, and 15 bases separated the two germline ends. Per the germline V gene, CDR1 is SNHLY and CDR2 is FYNNEI. The chain uses TRBV2 and TRBJ2-7; either TRBD1 or TRBD2 may fit D (6 bases each). This material consisted of peripheral blood mononuclear cells (PBMCs), taken before the second cycle of nivolumab. The source of this sequence is a human donor with classical Hodgkin lymphoma. CDR3 DNA sequence: TGTGCCAGCTTCGGGGGCTTCTCATACGAGCAGTACTTC. It codes for CASFGGFSYEQYF.